The clone carrying this T cell receptor (beta chain) has a single count. What it recognizes is unknown. V lost 4 bases, J lost 13 bases, and 11 bases stayed unmatched. Per germline, CDR1 MNHEY and CDR2 SMNVEV (reference sequence). The CDR3 spans 13 residues. These data originate in a study of T cell responses to AZD1222 COVID-19 vaccine. Study results and limitations: Only a handful of AZD1222 recipients tested seropositive at baseline.

The table came from immunoSEQ multiplex PCR; TCRdb's copy has only in-frame clones and leaves some out. The data contain approximately 120,000 clones, around 87% of them singletons. This clonotype was obtained from an adult in good health. The sequenced sample was peripheral blood, obtained on day 0 of AZD1222 vaccination. The V call is TRBV27, the J call TRBJ1-1, with TRBD1 matching 8 bases. CDR3: CASSSQGGGIGFF. CDR3 in DNA: TGTGCCAGCAGTTCACAGGGGGGCGGGATTGGTTTCTTT.